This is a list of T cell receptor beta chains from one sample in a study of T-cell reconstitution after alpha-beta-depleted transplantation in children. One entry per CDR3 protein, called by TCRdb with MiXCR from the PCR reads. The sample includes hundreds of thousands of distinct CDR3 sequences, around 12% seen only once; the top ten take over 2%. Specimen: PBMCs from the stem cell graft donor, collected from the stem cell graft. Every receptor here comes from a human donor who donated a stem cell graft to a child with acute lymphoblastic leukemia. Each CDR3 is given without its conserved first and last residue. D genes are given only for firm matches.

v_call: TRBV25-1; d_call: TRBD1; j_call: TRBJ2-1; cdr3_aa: ASSDRDRDYNEQF
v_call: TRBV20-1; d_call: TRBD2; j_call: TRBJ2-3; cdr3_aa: SAIRTRSADTQY
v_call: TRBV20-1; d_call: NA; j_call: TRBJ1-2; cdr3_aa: SASGRYNGYT
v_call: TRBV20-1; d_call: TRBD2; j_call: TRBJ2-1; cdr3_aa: SAWEGAGGPYEQF
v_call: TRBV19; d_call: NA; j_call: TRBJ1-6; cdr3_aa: ASSEGGSPLH
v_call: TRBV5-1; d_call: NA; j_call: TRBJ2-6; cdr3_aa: ASSLDAVTGANVLT
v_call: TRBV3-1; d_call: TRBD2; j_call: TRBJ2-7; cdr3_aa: ASSQALAGVTYEQY
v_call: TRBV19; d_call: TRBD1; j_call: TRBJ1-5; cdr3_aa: ATTGDQPQH
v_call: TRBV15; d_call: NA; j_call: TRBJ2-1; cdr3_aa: ATSRTVGSTYNEQF
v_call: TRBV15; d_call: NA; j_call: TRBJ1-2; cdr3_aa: ATSRDRAGRPYGYT
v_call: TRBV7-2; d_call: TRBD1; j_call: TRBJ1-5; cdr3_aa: ASSPRTGGNQPQH
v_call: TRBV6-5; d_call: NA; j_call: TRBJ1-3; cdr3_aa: ASSYRGIPGNTIY
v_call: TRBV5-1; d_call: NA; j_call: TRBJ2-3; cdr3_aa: ASSLTGSPTDTQY